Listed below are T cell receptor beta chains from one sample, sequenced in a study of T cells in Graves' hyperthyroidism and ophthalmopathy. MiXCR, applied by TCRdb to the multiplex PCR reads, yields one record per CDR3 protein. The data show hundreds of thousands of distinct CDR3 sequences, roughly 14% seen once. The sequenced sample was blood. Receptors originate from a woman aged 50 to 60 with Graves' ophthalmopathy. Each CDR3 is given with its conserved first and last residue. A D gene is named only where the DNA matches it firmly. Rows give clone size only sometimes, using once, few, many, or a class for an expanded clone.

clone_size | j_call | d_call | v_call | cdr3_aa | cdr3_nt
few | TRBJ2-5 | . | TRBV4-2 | CASSPGTNGGETQYF | TGTGCCAGCAGCCCTGGGACCAACGGTGGAGAGACCCAGTACTTC
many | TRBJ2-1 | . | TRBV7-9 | CASSLVGNSNNEQFF | TGTGCCAGCAGCTTAGTTGGGAACAGTAACAATGAGCAGTTCTTC
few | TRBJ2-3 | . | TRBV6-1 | CASTGTLTQYF | TGTGCCAGCACCGGGACACTCACGCAGTATTTT
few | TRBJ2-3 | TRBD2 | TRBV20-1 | CSAVSMNAGGSDTQYF | TGCAGTGCTGTATCCATGAACGCGGGAGGGTCAGATACGCAGTATTTT
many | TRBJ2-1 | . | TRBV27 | CASSLISQTHNEQFF | TGTGCCAGCAGTTTAATTAGTCAGACCCACAATGAGCAGTTCTTC
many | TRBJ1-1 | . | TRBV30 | CAWSVRRQTTEAFF | TGTGCCTGGAGTGTACGAAGACAGACCACTGAAGCTTTCTTT
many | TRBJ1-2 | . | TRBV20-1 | CSARDRGRGVRNYGYTF | TGCAGTGCTAGAGATCGGGGCAGGGGTGTCCGAAACTATGGCTACACCTTC
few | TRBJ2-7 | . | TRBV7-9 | CASSTTGGGLEQYF | TGTGCCAGCAGCACAACAGGGGGGGGTTTGGAGCAGTACTTC
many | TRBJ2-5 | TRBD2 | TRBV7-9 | CASGLAGGGETQYF | TGTGCCAGCGGTCTAGCGGGAGGCGGCGAGACCCAGTACTTC
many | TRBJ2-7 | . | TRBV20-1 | CSARVGRQSLHEQYF | TGCAGTGCTAGAGTAGGGAGACAGTCTCTCCACGAGCAGTACTTC
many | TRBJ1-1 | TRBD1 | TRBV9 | CASSAGTGRNTEAFF | TGTGCCAGCAGCGCCGGGACAGGAAGAAACACTGAAGCTTTCTTT
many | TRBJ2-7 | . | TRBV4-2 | CASSQDRVPPGTYEQYF | TGTGCCAGCAGCCAAGATAGGGTCCCCCCGGGAACCTACGAGCAGTACTTC
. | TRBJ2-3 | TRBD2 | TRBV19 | CASSIVRASGRSDTQYF | TGTGCCAGTAGTATTGTTCGTGCTAGCGGGAGGTCAGATACGCAGTATTTT
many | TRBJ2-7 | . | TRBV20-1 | CSARDQGYEQYF | TGCAGTGCTAGGGATCAGGGGTACGAGCAGTACTTC
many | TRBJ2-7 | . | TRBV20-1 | CSAWEEGYEQYF | TGCAGTGCTTGGGAGGAGGGCTACGAGCAGTACTTC
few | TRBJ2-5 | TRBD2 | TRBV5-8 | CASSTPGRGGQETQYF | TGTGCCAGCAGCACCCCCGGGAGGGGCGGACAAGAGACCCAGTACTTC
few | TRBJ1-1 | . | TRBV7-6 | CASSRSVNTEAFF | TGTGCCAGCAGTCGATCCGTGAACACTGAAGCTTTCTTT
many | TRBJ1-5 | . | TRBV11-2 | CASSLDTGVGQPQHF | TGTGCCAGCAGCTTAGATACGGGGGTAGGTCAGCCCCAGCATTTT
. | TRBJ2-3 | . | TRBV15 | CATSTVNSNPSTDTQYF | TGTGCCACCAGCACCGTGAACAGCAACCCTAGCACAGATACGCAGTATTTT
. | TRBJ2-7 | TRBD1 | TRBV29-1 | CSVGGTGPSYEQYF | TGCAGCGTTGGGGGGACAGGGCCATCCTACGAGCAGTACTTC
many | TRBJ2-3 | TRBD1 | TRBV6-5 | CASSYSSMTGTGTDTQYF | TGTGCCAGCAGTTACTCGTCTATGACCGGGACAGGCACAGATACGCAGTATTTT
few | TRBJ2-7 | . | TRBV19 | CASSIGNSYEQYF | TGTGCCAGTAGTATTGGCAACTCCTACGAGCAGTACTTC
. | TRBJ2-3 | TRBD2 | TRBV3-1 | CASSPGGTSGRTSTDTQYF | TGTGCCAGCAGCCCGGGGGGGACTAGCGGGAGGACTAGCACAGATACGCAGTATTTT
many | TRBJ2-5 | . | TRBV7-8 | CASSQIGQGGETQYF | TGTGCCAGCAGCCAAATCGGGCAGGGGGGAGAGACCCAGTACTTC
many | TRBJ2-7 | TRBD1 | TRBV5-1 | CASSLTGQRTYEQYF | TGCGCCAGCAGCTTGACGGGACAGAGAACCTACGAGCAGTACTTC
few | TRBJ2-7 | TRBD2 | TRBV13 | CASSLAASLGGSSYEQYF | TGTGCCAGCAGCTTAGCGGCTTCCCTGGGCGGGAGCTCCTACGAGCAGTACTTC